The TCR beta chain under discussion was sequenced for a study of control samples from healthy donors and cancer patients. The assay was immunoSEQ multiplex PCR, and TCRdb's table has in-frame clones only and misses some. This sample yields about 170,000 clones, of which 75% to 95% are seen a single time; 2% to 2.5% belongs to the top ten. The source of this sequence is a woman between 40 and 50 years old in good health. The material sequenced was blood.

The CDR3, as DNA: TGTGCCAGCAGCTTAGGGGGACAGGGCGCGACCTTC. Translating it yields CASSLGGQGATF. The rearrangement joins TRBV7-9 to TRBJ1-2; TRBD1 matches 9 bases. The V segment lost 1 base and the J segment 14 bases; nucleotides outside the gene matches: 5. CDR1 is SEHNR, CDR2 FQNEAQ, per germline (reference sequence). This CDR3 comprises 12 residues. Using reference TRBV7-9 and TRBJ1-2 for the parts outside the CDR3, the full variable domain is DTGVSQNPRHKITKRGQNVTFRCDPISEHNRLYWYRQTLGQGPEFLTYFQNEAQLEKSRLLSDRFSAERPKGSFSTLEIQRTEQGDSAMYLCASSLGGQGATFGSGTRLTVV.